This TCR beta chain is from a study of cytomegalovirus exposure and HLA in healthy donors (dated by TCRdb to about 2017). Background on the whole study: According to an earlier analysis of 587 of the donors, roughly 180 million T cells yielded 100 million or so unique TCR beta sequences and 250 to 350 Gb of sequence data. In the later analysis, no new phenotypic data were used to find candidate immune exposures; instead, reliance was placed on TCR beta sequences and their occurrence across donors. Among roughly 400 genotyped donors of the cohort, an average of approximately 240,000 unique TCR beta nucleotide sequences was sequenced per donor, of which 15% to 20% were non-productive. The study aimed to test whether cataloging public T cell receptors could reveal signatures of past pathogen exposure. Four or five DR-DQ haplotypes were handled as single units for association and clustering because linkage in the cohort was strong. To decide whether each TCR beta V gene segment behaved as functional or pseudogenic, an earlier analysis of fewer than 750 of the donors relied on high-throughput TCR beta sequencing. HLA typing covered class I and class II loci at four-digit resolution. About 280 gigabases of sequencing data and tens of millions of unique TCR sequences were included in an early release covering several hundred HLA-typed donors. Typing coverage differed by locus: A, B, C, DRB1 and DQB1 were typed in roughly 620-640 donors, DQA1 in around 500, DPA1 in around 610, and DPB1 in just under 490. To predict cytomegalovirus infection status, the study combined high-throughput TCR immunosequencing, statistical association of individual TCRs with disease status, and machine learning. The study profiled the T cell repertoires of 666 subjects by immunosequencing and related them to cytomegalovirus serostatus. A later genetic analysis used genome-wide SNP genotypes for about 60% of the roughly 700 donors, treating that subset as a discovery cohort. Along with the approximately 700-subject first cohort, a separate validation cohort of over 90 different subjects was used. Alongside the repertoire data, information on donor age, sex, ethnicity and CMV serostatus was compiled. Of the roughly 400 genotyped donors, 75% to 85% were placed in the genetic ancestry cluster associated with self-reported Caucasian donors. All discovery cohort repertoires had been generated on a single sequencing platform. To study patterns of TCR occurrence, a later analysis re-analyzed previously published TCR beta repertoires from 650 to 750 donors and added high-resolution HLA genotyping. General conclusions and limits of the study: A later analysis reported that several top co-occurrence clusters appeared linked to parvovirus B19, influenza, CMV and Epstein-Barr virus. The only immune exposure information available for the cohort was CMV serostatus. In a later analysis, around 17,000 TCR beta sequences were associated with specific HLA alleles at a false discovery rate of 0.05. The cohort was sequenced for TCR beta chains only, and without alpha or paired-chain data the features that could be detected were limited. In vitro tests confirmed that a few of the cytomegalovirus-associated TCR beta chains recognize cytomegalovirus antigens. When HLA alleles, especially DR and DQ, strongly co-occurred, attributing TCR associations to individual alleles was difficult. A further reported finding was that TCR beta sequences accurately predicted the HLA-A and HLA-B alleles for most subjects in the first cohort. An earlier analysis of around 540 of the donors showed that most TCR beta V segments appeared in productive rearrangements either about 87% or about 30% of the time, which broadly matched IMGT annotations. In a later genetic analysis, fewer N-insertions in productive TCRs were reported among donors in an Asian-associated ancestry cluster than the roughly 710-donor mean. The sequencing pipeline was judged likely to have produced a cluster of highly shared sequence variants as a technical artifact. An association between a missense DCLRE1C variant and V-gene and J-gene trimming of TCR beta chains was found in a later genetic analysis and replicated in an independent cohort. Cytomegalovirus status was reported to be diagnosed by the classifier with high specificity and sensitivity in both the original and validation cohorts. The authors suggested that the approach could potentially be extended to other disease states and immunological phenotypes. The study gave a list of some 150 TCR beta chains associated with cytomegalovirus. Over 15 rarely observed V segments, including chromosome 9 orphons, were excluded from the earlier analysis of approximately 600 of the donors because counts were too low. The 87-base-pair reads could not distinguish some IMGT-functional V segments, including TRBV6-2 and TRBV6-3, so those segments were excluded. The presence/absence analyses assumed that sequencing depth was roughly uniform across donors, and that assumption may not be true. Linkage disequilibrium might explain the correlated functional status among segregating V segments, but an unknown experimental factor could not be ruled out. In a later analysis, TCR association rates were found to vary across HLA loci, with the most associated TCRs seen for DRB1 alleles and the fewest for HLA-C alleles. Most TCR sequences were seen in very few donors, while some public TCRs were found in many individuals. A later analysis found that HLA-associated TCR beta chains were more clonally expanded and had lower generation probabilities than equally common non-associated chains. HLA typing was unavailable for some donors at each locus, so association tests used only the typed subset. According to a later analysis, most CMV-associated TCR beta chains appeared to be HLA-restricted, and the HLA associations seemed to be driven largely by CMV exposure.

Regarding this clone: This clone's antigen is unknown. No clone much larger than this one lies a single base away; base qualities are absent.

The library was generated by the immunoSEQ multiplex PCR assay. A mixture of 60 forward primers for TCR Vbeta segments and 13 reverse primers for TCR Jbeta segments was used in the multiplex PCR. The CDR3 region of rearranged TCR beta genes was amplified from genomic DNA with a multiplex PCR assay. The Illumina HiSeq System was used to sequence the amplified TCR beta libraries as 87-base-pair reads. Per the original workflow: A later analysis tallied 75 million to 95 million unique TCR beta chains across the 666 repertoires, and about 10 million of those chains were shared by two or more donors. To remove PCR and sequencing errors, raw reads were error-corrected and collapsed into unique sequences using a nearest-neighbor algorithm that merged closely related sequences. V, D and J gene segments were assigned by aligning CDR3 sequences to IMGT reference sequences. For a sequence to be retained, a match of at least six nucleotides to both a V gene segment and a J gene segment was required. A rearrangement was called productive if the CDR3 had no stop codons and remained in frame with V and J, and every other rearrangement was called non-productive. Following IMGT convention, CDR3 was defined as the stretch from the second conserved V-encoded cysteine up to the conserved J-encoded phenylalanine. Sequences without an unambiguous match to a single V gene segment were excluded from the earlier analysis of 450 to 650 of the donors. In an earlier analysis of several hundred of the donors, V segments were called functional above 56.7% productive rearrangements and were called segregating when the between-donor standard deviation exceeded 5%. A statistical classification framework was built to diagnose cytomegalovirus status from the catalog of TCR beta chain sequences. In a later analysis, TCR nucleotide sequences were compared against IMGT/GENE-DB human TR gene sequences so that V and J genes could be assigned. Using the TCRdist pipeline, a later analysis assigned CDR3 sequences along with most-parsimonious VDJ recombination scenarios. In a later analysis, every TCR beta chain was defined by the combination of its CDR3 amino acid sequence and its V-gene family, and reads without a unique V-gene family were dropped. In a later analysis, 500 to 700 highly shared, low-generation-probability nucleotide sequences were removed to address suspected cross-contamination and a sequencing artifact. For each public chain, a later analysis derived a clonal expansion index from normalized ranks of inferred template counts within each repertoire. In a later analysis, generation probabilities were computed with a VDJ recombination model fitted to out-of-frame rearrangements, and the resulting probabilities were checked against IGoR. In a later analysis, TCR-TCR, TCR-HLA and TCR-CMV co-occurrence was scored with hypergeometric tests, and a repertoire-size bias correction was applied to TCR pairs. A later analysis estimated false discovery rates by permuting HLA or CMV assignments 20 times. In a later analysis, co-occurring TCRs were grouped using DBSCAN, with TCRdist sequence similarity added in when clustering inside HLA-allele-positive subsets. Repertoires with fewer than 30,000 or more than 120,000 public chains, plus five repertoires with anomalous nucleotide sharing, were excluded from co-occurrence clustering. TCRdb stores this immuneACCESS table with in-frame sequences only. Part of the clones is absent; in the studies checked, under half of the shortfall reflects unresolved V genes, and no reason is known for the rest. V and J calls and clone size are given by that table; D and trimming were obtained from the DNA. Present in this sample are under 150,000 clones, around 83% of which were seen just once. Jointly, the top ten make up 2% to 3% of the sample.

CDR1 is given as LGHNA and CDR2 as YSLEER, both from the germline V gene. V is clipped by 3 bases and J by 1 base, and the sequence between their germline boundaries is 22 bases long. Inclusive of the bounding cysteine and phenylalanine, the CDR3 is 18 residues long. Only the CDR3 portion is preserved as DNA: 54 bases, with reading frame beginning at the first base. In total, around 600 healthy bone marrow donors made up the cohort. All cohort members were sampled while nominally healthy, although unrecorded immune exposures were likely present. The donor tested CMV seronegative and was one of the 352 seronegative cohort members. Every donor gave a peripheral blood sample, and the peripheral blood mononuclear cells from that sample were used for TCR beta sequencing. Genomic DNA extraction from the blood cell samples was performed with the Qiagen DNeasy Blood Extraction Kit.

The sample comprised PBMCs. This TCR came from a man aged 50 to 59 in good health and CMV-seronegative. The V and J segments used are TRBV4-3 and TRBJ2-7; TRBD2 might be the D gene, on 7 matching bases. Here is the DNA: TGCGCCAGCAGCCAGGGGCCGGGGGGCGGGGCCGTTTCCTACGAGCAGTACTTC. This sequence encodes CASSQGPGGGAVSYEQYF.